This T cell receptor (beta chain) was obtained from a study of early T cells in non-severe SARS-CoV-2 infection. Tagging with unique molecular identifiers was applied to individual cDNA molecules. TCRdb re-derived calls from the 5' RACE reads in MiXCR, one entry per CDR3 protein. The sample lists more than 90,000 distinct CDR3 sequences; 8% to 13% were seen once. V dropped 6 bases and J dropped 6 bases, with 18 bases sitting between them. This CDR3 has 13 residues. Germline CDR1 reads DFQATT; CDR2 reads SNEGSKA (reference sequence). Specimen: whole blood. The chain is built from TRBV20-1 and TRBJ2-7; weak D call: TRBD1 (6 bases). The source of this sequence is an adult who was a healthcare worker with PCR-confirmed SARS-CoV-2 infection or an uninfected control (not recorded which). DNA of the CDR3: TGCAGTGCCCCTGTGGGGGCTCTGGGCGAGCAGTACTTC. This encodes CSAPVGALGEQYF.